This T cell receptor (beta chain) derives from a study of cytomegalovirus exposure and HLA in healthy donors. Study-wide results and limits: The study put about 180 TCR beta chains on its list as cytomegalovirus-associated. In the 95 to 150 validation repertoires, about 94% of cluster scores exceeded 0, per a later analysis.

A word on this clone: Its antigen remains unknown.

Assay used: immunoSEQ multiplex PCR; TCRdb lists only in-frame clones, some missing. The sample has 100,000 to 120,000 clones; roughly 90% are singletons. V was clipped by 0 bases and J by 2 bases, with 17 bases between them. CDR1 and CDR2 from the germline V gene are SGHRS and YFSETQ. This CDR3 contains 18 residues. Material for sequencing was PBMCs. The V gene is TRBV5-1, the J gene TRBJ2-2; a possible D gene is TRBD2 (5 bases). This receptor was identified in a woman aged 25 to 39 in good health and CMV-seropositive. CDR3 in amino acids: CASSLAPLRTFNTGELFF. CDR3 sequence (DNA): TGCGCCAGCAGCTTGGCCCCACTTAGGACTTTTAACACCGGGGAGCTGTTTTTT.